The clone carrying this T cell receptor beta chain was seen only a few times. The antigen remains undetermined. This may stem from a read error, because a much larger clone lies one nucleotide away. Other DNA sequences from this sample encode an identical CDR3 as well. The treatment: oral pan-JAK inhibitor, 5-10 mg twice daily. From alopecia areata patients, lesional scalp punch biopsies and peripheral blood were collected. Germline V gene lookup returns CDR1 MGHRA and CDR2 YSYEKL. The CDR3 is 15 residues long. Trimming cost V 1 base and J 5 bases, with 14 bases left between them. Sequencing used cDNA as its template, made by extracting RNA and reverse transcribing it. The method was immunoSEQ multiplex PCR; TCRdb's version includes in-frame clones alone and lacks a portion of them. Of fewer than 25,000 clones listed, 59% are singletons. This entry comes from a study of CD8+ T cells in alopecia areata. The overall study: In an open-label trial, patients got 5 to 10 mg tofacitinib twice daily. Treated patients were scored for severity by percent of scalp affected. Findings and caveats of the study: Unlike in mice, where it was clearer, TCR sharing across patients was less clear, possibly HLA-related. On tofacitinib, scalp and blood still held many of the expanded lesional clones.

This clonotype originated in a human donor with alopecia areata. The input for sequencing was skin, taken at week 4, from a patient treated with tofacitinib. The gene calls are TRBV4-1 and TRBJ2-5; D may be TRBD2 (6 bases). CDR3 region: CASSQVKGAGETQYF. For the CDR3, the DNA is TGCGCCAGCAGCCAAGTAAAAGGGGCGGGGGAGACCCAGTACTTC.